The clone carrying this TCR beta chain was counted ten times or more. Antigen specificity is unknown. TCRdb independently ran MiXCR on the 5' RACE reads; one entry per CDR3 protein. This table has more than 110,000 distinct CDR3 sequences, approximately 9.2% appearing once. The sample belongs to a study of CD8 T cells in ankylosing spondylitis. Findings and limits, study-wide: According to the report, clones linked to the disease were significantly enriched in matched synovial fluid samples taken from ankylosing spondylitis patients. Previously reported in reactive arthritis synovial fluid and blood were some of the motif variants. Blood of patients with ankylosing spondylitis appeared to be characterized by a TCR beta motif of 8 or 9 highly homologous variants.

V dropped 1 base and J dropped 0 bases, with 13 bases sitting between them. The CDR3 has 17 residues. Germline CDR1 is KGHSH and CDR2 is LQKENI. This sequence was found in a male donor with ankylosing spondylitis. The gene calls are TRBV18 and TRBJ1-3; D is ambiguous. The source material was synovial fluid, either unsorted or a sorted T cell fraction (not recorded which). CDR3 residues: CASSPRAGRSSGNTIYF. CDR3 sequence (DNA): TGTGCCAGCTCACCACGGGCCGGGCGCTCCTCTGGAAACACCATATATTTT.